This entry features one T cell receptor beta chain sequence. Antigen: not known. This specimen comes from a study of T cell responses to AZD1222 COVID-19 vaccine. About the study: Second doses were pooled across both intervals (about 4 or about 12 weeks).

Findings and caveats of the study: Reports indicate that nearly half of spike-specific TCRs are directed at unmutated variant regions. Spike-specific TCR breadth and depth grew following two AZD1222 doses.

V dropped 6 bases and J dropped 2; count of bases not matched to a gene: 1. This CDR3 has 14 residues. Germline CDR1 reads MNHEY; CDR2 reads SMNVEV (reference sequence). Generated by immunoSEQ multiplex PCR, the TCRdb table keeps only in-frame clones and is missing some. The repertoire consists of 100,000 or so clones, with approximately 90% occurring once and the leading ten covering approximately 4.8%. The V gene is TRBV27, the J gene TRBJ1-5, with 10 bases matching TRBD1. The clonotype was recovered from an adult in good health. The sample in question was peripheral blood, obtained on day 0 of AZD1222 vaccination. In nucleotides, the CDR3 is TGTGCCAGCAGGACAGGGGGCGGCAATCAGCCCCAGCATTTT. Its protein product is CASRTGGGNQPQHF.